The T cell receptor beta chain under discussion was sequenced for a study of T cell responses to AZD1222 COVID-19 vaccine. Study summary: Combined were second doses at about 4 or about 12 weeks. Broader study findings: Donors skewed white British and female; clonal diversity was possibly underestimated. Close to half of spike-specific TCRs reportedly recognize unmutated variant regions. Mapped onto spike, vaccine-associated CD4 TCRs spanned it and were dominant at 160-218 and 743-854.

The method was immunoSEQ multiplex PCR; TCRdb's version includes in-frame clones alone and lacks a portion of them. This table has around 140,000 clones, roughly 91% appearing once. Trimming took 4 bases from V and 0 from J; bases not matched to a gene: 4. This CDR3 is built from 16 residues. CDR1 is KGHDR and CDR2 is SFDVKD in the germline V gene. Concerning this clone: Its antigen is not identified.

The specimen comprised peripheral blood, sampled on day 0 of AZD1222 vaccination. This TCR came from an adult in good health. The chain recombines TRBV24-1 with TRBJ2-3, with 9 bases matching TRBD2. The CDR3 nucleotides read TGTGCCACCAGTGAGAGCGGGGGGCCGAGCACAGATACGCAGTATTTT. Its protein is CATSESGGPSTDTQYF.